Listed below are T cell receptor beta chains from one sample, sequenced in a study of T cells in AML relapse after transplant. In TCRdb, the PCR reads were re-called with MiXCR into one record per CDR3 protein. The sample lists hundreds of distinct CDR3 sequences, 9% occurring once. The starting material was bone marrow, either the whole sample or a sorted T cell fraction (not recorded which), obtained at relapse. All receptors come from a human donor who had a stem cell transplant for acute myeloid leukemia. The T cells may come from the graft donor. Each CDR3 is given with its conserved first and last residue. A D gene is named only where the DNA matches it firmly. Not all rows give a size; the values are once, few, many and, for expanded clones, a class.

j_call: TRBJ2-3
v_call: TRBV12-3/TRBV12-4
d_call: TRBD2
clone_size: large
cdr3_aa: CASSPGAGGAPDTQYF
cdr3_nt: TGTGCCAGCAGTCCGGGAGCGGGAGGGGCCCCAGATACGCAGTATTTT

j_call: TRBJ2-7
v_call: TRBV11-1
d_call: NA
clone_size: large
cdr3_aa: CASSPAGNSKEQYF
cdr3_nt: TGTGCCAGCAGCCCCGCGGGGAACTCTAAAGAGCAGTACTTC

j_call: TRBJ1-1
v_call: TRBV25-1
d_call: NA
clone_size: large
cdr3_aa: CASRDPNTEAFF
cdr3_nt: TGTGCCAGCAGAGACCCGAACACTGAAGCTTTCTTT

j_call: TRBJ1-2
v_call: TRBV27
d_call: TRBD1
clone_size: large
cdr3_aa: CASRALDRGGDGYTF
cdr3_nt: TGTGCCAGCAGGGCCCTGGACAGGGGGGGAGATGGCTACACCTTC

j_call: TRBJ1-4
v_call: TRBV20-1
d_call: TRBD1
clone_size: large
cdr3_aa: CSANRDRREKLFF
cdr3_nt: TGCAGTGCAAACCGGGACAGAAGAGAAAAACTGTTTTTT

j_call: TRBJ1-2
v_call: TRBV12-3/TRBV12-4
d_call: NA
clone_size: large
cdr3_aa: CASSFRGFYGYTF
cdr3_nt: TGTGCCAGCAGTTTTCGGGGCTTCTATGGCTACACCTTC

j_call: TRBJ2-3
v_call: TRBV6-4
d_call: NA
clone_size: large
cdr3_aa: CASSQGPADTQYF
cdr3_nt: TGTGCCAGCAGCCAGGGGCCGGCAGATACGCAGTATTTT

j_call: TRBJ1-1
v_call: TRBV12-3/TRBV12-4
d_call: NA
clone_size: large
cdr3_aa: CASSGVEAFF
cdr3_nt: TGTGCCAGCAGCGGTGTAGAAGCTTTCTTT

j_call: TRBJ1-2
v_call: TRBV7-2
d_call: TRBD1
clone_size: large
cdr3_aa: CASSSGQGYGYTF
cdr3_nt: TGTGCCAGCAGCTCGGGACAGGGGTATGGCTACACCTTC

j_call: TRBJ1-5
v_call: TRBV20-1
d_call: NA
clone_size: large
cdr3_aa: CSATEQGSRPNQPQHF
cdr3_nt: TGCAGTGCTACCGAACAGGGATCCCGGCCCAATCAGCCCCAGCATTTT

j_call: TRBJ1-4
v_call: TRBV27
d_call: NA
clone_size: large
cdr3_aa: CASSNSGLTEKLFF
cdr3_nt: TGTGCCAGCAGCAACAGCGGGTTAACTGAAAAACTGTTTTTT

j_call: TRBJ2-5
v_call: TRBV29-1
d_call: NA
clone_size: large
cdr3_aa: CSVRVGGETQYF
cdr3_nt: TGCAGCGTGCGGGTTGGGGGAGAGACCCAGTACTTC

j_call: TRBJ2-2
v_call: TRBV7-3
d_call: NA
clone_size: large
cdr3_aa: CASSLGTGELFF
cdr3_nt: TGTGCCAGCAGCTTAGGCACCGGGGAGCTGTTTTTT

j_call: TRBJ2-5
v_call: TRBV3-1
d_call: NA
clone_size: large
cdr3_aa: CASSLGGIKQETQYF
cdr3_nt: TGTGCCAGCAGCCTCGGTGGAATCAAACAAGAGACCCAGTACTTC

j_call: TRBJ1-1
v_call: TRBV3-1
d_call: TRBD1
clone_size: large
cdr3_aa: CASSHGGGGAGDKDVAFF
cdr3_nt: TGTGCCAGCAGCCACGGCGGAGGGGGCGCCGGGGACAAAGACGTGGCTTTCTTT

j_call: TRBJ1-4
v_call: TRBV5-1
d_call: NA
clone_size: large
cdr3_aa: CASSLEGGVGEKLFF
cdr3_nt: TGCGCCAGCAGCTTAGAAGGGGGTGTCGGTGAAAAACTGTTTTTT

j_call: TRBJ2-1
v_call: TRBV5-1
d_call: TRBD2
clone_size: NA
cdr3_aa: CASSLMASGSNEQFF
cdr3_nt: TGCGCCAGCAGCCTGATGGCTAGCGGGAGCAATGAGCAGTTCTTC

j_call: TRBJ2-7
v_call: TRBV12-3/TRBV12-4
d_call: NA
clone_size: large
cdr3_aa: CASSLRGGSYEQYF
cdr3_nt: TGTGCCAGCAGTTTACGTGGGGGCTCCTACGAGCAGTACTTC

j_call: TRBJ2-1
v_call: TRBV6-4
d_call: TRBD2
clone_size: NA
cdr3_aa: CASSDMAGGTSSYNEQFF
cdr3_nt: TGTGCCAGCAGTGACATGGCGGGAGGGACAAGCTCCTACAATGAGCAGTTCTTC

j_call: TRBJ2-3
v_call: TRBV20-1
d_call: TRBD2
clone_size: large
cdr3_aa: CSASDSGGAWDTQYF
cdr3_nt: TGCAGTGCTTCCGATAGCGGGGGGGCGTGGGATACGCAGTATTTT

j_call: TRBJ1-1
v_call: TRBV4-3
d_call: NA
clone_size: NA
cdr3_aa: CVSSQGRNTEAFF
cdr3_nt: TGCGTCAGCAGCCAAGGACGGAACACTGAAGCTTTCTTT

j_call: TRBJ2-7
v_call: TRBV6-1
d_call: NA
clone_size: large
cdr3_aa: CASRGGSTYEQYF
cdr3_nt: TGTGCCAGCAGGGGTGGGTCAACCTACGAGCAGTACTTC

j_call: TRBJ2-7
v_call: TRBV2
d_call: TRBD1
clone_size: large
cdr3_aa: CASSGGTGDPYEQYF
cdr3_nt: TGTGCCAGCAGCGGGGGGACAGGGGACCCCTACGAGCAGTACTTC